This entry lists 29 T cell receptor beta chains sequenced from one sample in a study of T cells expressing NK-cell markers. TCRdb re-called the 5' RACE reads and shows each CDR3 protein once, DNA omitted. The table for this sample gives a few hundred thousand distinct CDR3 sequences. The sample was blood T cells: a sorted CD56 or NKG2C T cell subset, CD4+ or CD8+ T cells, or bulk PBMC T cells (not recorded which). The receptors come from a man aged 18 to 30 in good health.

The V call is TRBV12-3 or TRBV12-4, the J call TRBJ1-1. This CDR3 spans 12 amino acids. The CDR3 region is CATAVRNTEAFF.

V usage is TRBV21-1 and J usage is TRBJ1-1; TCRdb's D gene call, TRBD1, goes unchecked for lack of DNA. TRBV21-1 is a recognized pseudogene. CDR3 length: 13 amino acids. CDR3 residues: CAGGTGDETEAFF.

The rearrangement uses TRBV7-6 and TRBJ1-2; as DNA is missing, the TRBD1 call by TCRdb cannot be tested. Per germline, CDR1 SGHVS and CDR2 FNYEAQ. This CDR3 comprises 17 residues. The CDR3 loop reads CASARAAQISPSYGYTF.

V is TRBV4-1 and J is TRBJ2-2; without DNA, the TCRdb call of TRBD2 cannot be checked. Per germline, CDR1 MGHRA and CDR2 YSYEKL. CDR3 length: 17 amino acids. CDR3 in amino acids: CASSQALAGVNTGELFF.

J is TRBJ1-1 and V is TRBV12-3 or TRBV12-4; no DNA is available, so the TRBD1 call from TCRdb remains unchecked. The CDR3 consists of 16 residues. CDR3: CASSLFLTTGRTEAFF.

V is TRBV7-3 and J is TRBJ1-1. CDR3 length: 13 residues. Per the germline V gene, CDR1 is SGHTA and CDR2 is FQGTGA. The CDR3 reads CASSFTRGLPAFF.

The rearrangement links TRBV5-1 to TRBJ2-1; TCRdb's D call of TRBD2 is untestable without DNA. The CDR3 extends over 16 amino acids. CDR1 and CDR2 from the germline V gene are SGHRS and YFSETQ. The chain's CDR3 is CASSLGLAGPLDEQFF.

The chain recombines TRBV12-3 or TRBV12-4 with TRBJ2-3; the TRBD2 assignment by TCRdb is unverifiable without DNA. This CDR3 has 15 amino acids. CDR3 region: CASSLVAEVSDTQYF.

CDR3 region: CASSTGTLYNEQFF. The gene calls are TRBV7-9 and TRBJ2-1; TCRdb proposes TRBD1, but this gene call is untestable without DNA. Germline values: CDR1 SEHNR, CDR2 FQNEAQ (reference sequence). This CDR3 spans 14 amino acids.

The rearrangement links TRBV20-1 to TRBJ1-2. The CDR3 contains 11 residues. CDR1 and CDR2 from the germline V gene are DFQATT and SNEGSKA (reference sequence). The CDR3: CSAWAVYGYTF.

CDR3 loop: CASSPTGPRGEQYF. The chain is built from TRBV19 and TRBJ2-7; TCRdb designates TRBD1, a call that cannot be tested without DNA. This CDR3 has 14 residues. Germline lookup yields CDR1 LNHDA and CDR2 SQIVND (reference sequence). The full variable domain, completed using reference TRBV19 and TRBJ2-7, is DGGITQSPKYLFRKEGQNVTLSCEQNLNHDAMYWYRQDPGQGLRLIYYSQIVNDFQKGDIAEGYSVSREKKESFPLTVTSAQKNPTAFYLCASSPTGPRGEQYFGPGTRLTVT.

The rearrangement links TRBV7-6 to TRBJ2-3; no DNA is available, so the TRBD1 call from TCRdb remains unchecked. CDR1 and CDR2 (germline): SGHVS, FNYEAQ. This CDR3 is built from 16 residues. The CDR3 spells CASSLADGKGADTQYF.

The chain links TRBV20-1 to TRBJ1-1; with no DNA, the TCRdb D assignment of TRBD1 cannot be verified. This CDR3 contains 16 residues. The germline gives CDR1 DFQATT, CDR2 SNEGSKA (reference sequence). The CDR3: CSAIGAGAPENTEAFF.

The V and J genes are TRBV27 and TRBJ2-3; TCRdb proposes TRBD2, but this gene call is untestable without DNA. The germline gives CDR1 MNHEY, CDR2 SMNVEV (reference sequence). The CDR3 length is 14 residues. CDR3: CASSLGTSGALKYF.

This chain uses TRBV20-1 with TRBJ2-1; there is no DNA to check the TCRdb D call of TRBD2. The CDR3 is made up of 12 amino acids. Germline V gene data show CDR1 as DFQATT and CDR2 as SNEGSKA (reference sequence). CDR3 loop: CSARLAGVEQFF.

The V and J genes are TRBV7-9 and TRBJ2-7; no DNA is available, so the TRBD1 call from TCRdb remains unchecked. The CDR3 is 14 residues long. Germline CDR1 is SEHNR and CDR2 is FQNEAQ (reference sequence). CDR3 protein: CASSRTGVGYEQYF.

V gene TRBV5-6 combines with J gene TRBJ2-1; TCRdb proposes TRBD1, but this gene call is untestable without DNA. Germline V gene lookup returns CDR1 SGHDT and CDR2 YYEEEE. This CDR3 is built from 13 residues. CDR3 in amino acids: CASSLPGGPGQFF. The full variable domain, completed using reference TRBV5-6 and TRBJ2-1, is DAGVTQSPTHLIKTRGQQVTLRCSPKSGHDTVSWYQQALGQGPQFIFQYYEEEERQRGNFPDRFSGHQFPNYSSELNVNALLLGDSALYLCASSLPGGPGQFFGPGTRLTVL.

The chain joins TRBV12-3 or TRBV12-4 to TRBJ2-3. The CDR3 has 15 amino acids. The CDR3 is CASSLGRLPSDTQYF.

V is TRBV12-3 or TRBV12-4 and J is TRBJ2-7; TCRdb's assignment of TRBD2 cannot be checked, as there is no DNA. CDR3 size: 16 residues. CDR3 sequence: CASSSGRLAGGSEQYF.

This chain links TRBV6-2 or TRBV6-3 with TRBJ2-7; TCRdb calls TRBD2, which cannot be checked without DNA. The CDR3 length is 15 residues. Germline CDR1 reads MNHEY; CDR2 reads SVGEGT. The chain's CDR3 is CASSRSGSPPGEQYF.

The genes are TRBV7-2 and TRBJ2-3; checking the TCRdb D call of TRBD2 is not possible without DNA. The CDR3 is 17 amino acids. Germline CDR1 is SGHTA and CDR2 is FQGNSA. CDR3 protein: CASSGGTSGGVSDTQYF.

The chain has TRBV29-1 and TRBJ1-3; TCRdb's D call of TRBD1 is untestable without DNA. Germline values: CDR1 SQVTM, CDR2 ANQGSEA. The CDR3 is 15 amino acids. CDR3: CSVRLGQGNGNTIYF.

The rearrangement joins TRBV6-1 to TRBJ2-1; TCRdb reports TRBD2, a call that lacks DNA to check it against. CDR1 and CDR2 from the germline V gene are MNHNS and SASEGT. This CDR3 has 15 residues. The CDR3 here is CASSEAGVGGNEQFF.

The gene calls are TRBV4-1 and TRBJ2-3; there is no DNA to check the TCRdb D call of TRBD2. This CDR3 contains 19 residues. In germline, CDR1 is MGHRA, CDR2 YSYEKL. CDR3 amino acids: CASSPGLAGGRFSTDTQYF.

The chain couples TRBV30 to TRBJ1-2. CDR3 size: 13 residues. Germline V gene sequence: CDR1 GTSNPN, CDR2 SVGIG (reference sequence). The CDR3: CAWSPLTAQGYTF.

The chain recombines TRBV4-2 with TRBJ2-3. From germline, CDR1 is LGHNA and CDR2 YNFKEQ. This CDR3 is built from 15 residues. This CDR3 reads CASSQDHPSTDTQYF.

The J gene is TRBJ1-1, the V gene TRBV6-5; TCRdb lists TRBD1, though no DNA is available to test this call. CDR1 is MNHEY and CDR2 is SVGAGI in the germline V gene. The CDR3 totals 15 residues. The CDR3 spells CASSYSNRFDTEAFF.

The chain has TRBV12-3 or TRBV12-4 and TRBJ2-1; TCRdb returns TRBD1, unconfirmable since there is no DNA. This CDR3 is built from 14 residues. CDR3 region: CASTPGQGASEQFF.

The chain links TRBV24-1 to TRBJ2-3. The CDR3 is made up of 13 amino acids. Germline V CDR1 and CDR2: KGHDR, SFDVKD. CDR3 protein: CATSDMGIDTQYF.